Below are 6 T cell receptor beta chains sequenced from a single sample in a study of cytomegalovirus exposure and HLA in healthy donors. The PCR used 60 Vbeta and 13 Jbeta primers. TCRdb's table, derived via immunoSEQ multiplex PCR, lists solely in-frame clones and lacks some. The sample table includes more than 70,000 clones. Sample: PBMCs. Source of these receptors: a woman aged 60-70 years in good health and CMV-seronegative.

CDR3 nucleotide sequence: TGCAGCGTTGAGGTTGACAGCTCCTACGAGCAGTACTTC. Translated: CSVEVDSSYEQYF. The chain couples TRBV29-1 to TRBJ2-7, with TRBD1 as a possible D gene (5 bases). This CDR3 is built from 13 residues. Trimming took off 3 bases at V and 0 bases at J, with 9 bases between the two ends. The germline gives CDR1 SQVTM, CDR2 ANQGSEA.

V and J are TRBV11-1 and TRBJ2-3; 10 bases map to TRBD2. The CDR3 runs to 16 residues. With 6 bases clipped from V and 3 bases from J, the junction kept 9 bases outside the gene matches. CDR1 is SGHAT, CDR2 FQDESV, per germline (reference sequence). The CDR3 DNA is TGTGCCAGCAGAAGCAGGCTAGCGGGAGTTACAGATACGCAGTATTTT. Translation: CASRSRLAGVTDTQYF.

The chain has TRBV10-3 and TRBJ2-1; perhaps TRBD2 as D (6 bases). Trimming removed 3 bases at V and 0 bases at J, with 12 bases between. The CDR3 runs to 16 residues. CDR1 is ENHRY, CDR2 SYGVKD, per germline. The CDR3 region is CAISDLGEASYNEQFF. The CDR3 nucleotides are TGTGCCATCAGTGACCTCGGGGAGGCCTCCTACAATGAGCAGTTCTTC.

V usage is TRBV6-6 and J usage is TRBJ2-1; 7 bases align to TRBD2. Trimming removed 11 bases from V and 3 bases from J; junction bases left unmatched: 10. Germline assignment: CDR1 MNHNY and CDR2 SVGAGI (reference sequence). The CDR3 covers 14 residues. The CDR3 DNA is TGTGCCGGGGCGTCAGCGGGAAACTACAATGAGCAGTTCTTC. It specifies CAGASAGNYNEQFF.

This chain uses TRBV28 with TRBJ2-1, with 9 bases fitting TRBD1. Trimming took 6 bases from V and 0 from J; bases not matched to a gene: 0. Germline loops: CDR1 MDHEN, CDR2 SYDVKM. The CDR3 is 14 amino acids. CDR3 in amino acids: CASRTGGSYNEQFF. The DNA for the CDR3 is TGTGCCAGCAGGACAGGGGGCTCCTACAATGAGCAGTTCTTC.

The CDR3 here is CASSLVGGVEEKLFF. The CDR3 DNA reads as TGTGCCAGCAGCTTAGTAGGAGGGGTGGAGGAAAAACTGTTTTTT. The chain employs TRBV7-2 and TRBJ1-4, with D possibly matching TRBD1 (5 bases). Trimming cost V 1 base and J 8 bases, with 14 bases left between them. Germline V gene sequence: CDR1 SGHTA, CDR2 FQGNSA. The length of the CDR3 is 15 residues.